One and the same sample provided the 24 T cell receptor beta chains below, sequenced in a study of tissue T cells after allogeneic stem cell transplantation. The data were produced by immunoSEQ multiplex PCR, yet TCRdb's version contains in-frame clones alone and is incomplete. The table shows approximately 10,000 clones, with over 55% occurring only once. Sequences were derived from tissue from the jejunum, sampled at autopsy. Receptors originate from a woman aged 18 to 49 with breast cancer.

V is TRBV7-3 and J is TRBJ2-1; no clear D gene. Germline V gene data show CDR1 as SGHTA and CDR2 as FQGTGA. V was trimmed by 2 bases and J by 2 bases, leaving 7 bases between them. The CDR3 is 14 amino acids. The CDR3 nucleotides read TGTGCCAGCAGCTTATCCGTAACCTACAATGAGCAGTTCTTC. Encoded protein: CASSLSVTYNEQFF.

This clone has only one observation. This chain links TRBV6-5 with TRBJ2-3; D is possibly TRBD1 (6 bases). The germline V gene has CDR1 MNHEY and CDR2 SVGAGI. Trimming shortened V by 7 bases and J by 3 bases, and 14 bases separated the two germline ends. CDR3 length: 14 amino acids. CDR3 bases: TGTGCCAGCAACAACAGGGTTGGTACAGATACGCAGTATTTT. This encodes CASNNRVGTDTQYF.

The chain recombines TRBV5-6 with TRBJ2-7; 9 bases agree with TRBD1. The V gene's germline CDR1 is SGHDT and CDR2 YYEEEE. V trimming: 2 bases; J trimming: 3 bases; junction bases outside the gene matches: 6. CDR3 length equals 15 residues. The CDR3 loop reads CASSFKQGAHYEQYF. The CDR3 DNA reads as TGTGCCAGCAGCTTCAAACAGGGGGCGCACTACGAGCAGTACTTC.

This clone turned up a few times. The rearrangement joins TRBV28 to TRBJ2-7; 7 bases fit TRBD1. The CDR3 has 13 residues. Germline V CDR1 and CDR2: MDHEN, SYDVKM. Trimming cost V 6 bases and J 3 bases; bases outside gene matches: 5. The CDR3: CASSKGQLYEQYF. The CDR3 DNA is TGTGCCAGCAGCAAGGGACAGCTCTACGAGCAGTACTTC.

The chain combines TRBV14 with TRBJ2-5; no clear D gene. There are 11 residues in the CDR3. Germline CDR1 SGHDN, CDR2 FVKESK. V dropped 4 bases and J dropped 5 bases, with 5 bases sitting between them. This chain's CDR3 is CASSPGETQYF. The CDR3 DNA is TGTGCCAGCAGCCCCGGGGAGACCCAGTACTTC.

The rearrangement uses TRBV4-3 and TRBJ2-1; D gene ambiguous. CDR1 and CDR2 (germline): LGHNA, YSLEER. V was trimmed by 1 base and J by 5 bases, leaving 9 bases between them. This CDR3 is 14 amino acids long. This CDR3 reads CASSQADAHNEQFF. CDR3 sequence (DNA): TGCGCCAGCAGCCAAGCGGACGCCCACAATGAGCAGTTCTTC.

This chain connects TRBV19 to TRBJ2-6; D could derive from TRBD1 or TRBD2 (5 bases each). The length of the CDR3 is 15 residues. The germline CDR1 and CDR2 sequences are LNHDA and SQIVND (reference sequence). The V and J ends lost 8 bases and 2 bases respectively, with 13 bases between them. This CDR3 is CASSKGRTGANVLTF. CDR3 DNA: TGTGCCAGTTCGAAGGGGAGAACTGGGGCCAACGTCCTGACTTTC.

J is TRBJ2-2 and V is TRBV28, with TRBD2 matching 8 bases. CDR1 is MDHEN, CDR2 SYDVKM, per germline. The CDR3 consists of 15 residues. With 6 bases clipped from V and 0 bases from J, the junction kept 3 bases outside the gene matches. The CDR3 coding sequence is TGTGCCAGCAGGTTTAGCGGGACGAACACCGGGGAGCTGTTTTTT. Residues: CASRFSGTNTGELFF.

The rearrangement joins TRBV7-9 to TRBJ2-3, with TRBD1 as a possible D gene (6 bases). V lost 5 bases to trimming and J lost 2 bases, with 11 bases between them. The CDR3 length is 14 residues. Germline loops: CDR1 SEHNR, CDR2 FQNEAQ (reference sequence). The CDR3: CASSPGQSTDTQYF. Here the CDR3 DNA reads TGTGCCAGCAGCCCTGGACAGTCCACAGATACGCAGTATTTT.

The rearrangement uses TRBV4-2 and TRBJ2-2; D is undetermined. Germline V gene data show CDR1 as LGHNA and CDR2 as YNFKEQ. V was cut by 1 base and J by 1 base, with 10 bases left in between. CDR3 length: 16 amino acids. The CDR3 region has the DNA TGTGCCAGCAGCCAAGCTTTGAAGCAGAACACCGGGGAGCTGTTTTTT. Residues: CASSQALKQNTGELFF.

The gene calls are TRBV7-9 and TRBJ2-6; no clear D. CDR1 and CDR2 from the germline V gene are SEHNR and FQNEAQ (reference sequence). There are 16 residues in the CDR3. Trimming cost V 1 base and J 2 bases, with 9 bases left between them. The DNA for the CDR3 is TGTGCCAGCAGCTTAGAAATAGGAGCTGGGGCCAACGTCCTGACTTTC. Its protein product is CASSLEIGAGANVLTF.

The rearrangement joins TRBV4-1 to TRBJ1-3; possibly TRBD1 for D (6 bases). Looked up from germline, CDR1 is MGHRA and CDR2 is YSYEKL. The CDR3 loop spans 16 amino acids. V shed 0 bases and J shed 8 bases, with 17 bases lying between them. The CDR3 loop is CASSQERGGKLDTIYF. In nucleotides, the CDR3 is TGCGCCAGCAGCCAAGAGCGGGGGGGCAAGCTGGACACCATATATTTT.

This chain connects TRBV11-3 to TRBJ2-2; D remains ambiguous. Trimming pared 5 bases from V and 7 bases from J, leaving 17 bases between. The CDR3 extends over 15 amino acids. The germline CDR1 and CDR2 sequences are SGHNT and YENEEA. DNA of the CDR3: TGTGCCAGCAGCCCAAGAACAGTAGCAAGCGGGGAGCTGTTTTTT. Protein: CASSPRTVASGELFF.

This clone was seen just once. The V gene is TRBV9, the J gene TRBJ1-4, with D unresolved. CDR1 is SGDLS, CDR2 YYNGEE, per germline. CDR3 length equals 20 residues. Trimming removed 0 bases from V and 3 bases from J, with 24 bases in between. CDR3 amino acids: CASSVVSRWVRMGSNEKLFF. The CDR3 bases are TGTGCCAGCAGCGTAGTTTCTCGATGGGTCCGCATGGGGTCTAATGAAAAACTGTTTTTT.

The chain employs TRBV3-1 (or the pseudogene TRBV3-2) and TRBJ2-5; 8 positions agree with TRBD2. Per the germline V gene, CDR1 is LGHDT and CDR2 is YNNKEL (reference sequence). The CDR3 runs to 15 residues. V lost 4 bases to trimming and J lost 4 bases; unmatched junction nucleotides: 8. The CDR3 region has the DNA TGTGCCAGCAGCCCAGGAGCGGGAGCGGTAGAGACCCAGTACTTC. The encoded protein is CASSPGAGAVETQYF.

This sequence joins TRBV4-1 and TRBJ2-5; TRBD2 might be the D (6 bases). CDR3 size: 19 residues. V dropped 4 bases and J dropped 7 bases, with 31 bases sitting between them. CDR1 and CDR2 (germline): MGHRA, YSYEKL. The chain's CDR3 is CASSPAGYGTSRAAATQYF. CDR3 bases: TGCGCCAGCAGCCCGGCGGGATACGGGACGAGTCGCGCCGCGGCGACCCAGTACTTC.

The gene calls are TRBV5-5 and TRBJ2-1; 11 nucleotides line up with TRBD1. V shed 2 bases and J 7 bases; nucleotides not matched to a gene: 14. This CDR3 is 18 amino acids long. Looked up from germline, CDR1 is SGHKS and CDR2 is YYEKEE (reference sequence). The CDR3 nucleotides read TGTGCCAGCAGCTTATTGGGCCTCGCCGGGACAGGGGGGAATGAGCAGTTCTTC. Protein sequence: CASSLLGLAGTGGNEQFF.

The chain couples TRBV11-2 to TRBJ1-2; D is undetermined. Germline CDR1 reads SGHAT; CDR2 reads FQNNGV. V lost 0 bases, J lost 0 bases, and 11 bases lay in between. The CDR3 contains 16 residues. The CDR3 loop reads CASSLDHPGTNYGYTF. In DNA form, the CDR3 reads TGTGCCAGCAGCTTAGATCATCCGGGAACTAACTATGGCTACACCTTC.

This chain connects TRBV28 to TRBJ1-1; TRBD1 matches at 7 bases. The trim removed 5 bases at V and 3 bases at J, leaving 9 bases unmatched. Germline V gene sequence: CDR1 MDHEN, CDR2 SYDVKM. The CDR3 spans 15 residues. In nucleotides, the CDR3 is TGTGCCAGCAGTCAGCACCAGGGGGGTGACACTGAAGCTTTCTTT. Residues: CASSQHQGGDTEAFF. The variable domain in full, with the rest retrieved from reference TRBV28 and TRBJ1-1, is DVKVTQSSRYLVKRTGEKVFLECVQDMDHENMFWYRQDPGLGLRLIYFSYDVKMKEKGDIPEGYSVSREKKERFSLILESASTNQTSMYLCASSQHQGGDTEAFFGQGTRLTVV.

The J gene is TRBJ2-1, the V gene TRBV11-2; 9 bases line up with TRBD1. The CDR3 sequence is 14 residues long. The V gene's germline CDR1 is SGHAT and CDR2 FQNNGV. Germline trimming cut 1 base from V and 13 bases from J; bases unmatched to any gene: 8. The CDR3 is CASSLVGTGSDQFF. CDR3 nucleotide sequence: TGTGCCAGCAGCTTAGTCGGGACAGGGTCTGATCAGTTCTTC.

J is TRBJ1-5 and V is TRBV7-9; D unclear. The CDR3 length is 12 residues. Trimming took 5 bases from V and 9 from J, leaving 11 bases between them. CDR1 is SEHNR, CDR2 FQNEAQ, per germline (reference sequence). For the CDR3, the DNA is TGTGCCAGCAGCGACCACGCCGGGCCCCAGCATTTT. This encodes CASSDHAGPQHF.

The chain combines TRBV10-3 with TRBJ2-5; 8 bases fit TRBD1. V lost 5 bases to trimming and J lost 5 bases; unmatched junction nucleotides: 13. CDR1 is ENHRY, CDR2 SYGVKD, per germline. The CDR3 runs to 16 residues. DNA for the CDR3: TGTGCCATCAGTACCGTCCAGGGGGCGCGGGCGGAGACCCAGTACTTC. Residues: CAISTVQGARAETQYF.

This clone was seen once. This chain links TRBV18 with TRBJ2-1; TRBD2 matches 12 bases. V shed 1 base, J shed 6 bases, and the junction held 4 bases outside the gene matches. The CDR3 consists of 16 residues. CDR1 is KGHSH, CDR2 LQKENI, per germline. The CDR3: CASSPRTTSGSNEQFF. The CDR3 coding sequence is TGTGCCAGCTCACCACGAACGACTAGCGGGAGCAATGAGCAGTTCTTC.

This chain links TRBV7-6 with TRBJ1-1, with no clear D. The V end was cut by 4 bases, the J end by 1 base, with 7 bases between. The length of the CDR3 is 13 residues. Looked up from germline, CDR1 is SGHVS and CDR2 is FNYEAQ. The CDR3 DNA reads TGTGCCAGCAGCTCAGACACGAACACTGAAGCTTTCTTT. Amino acids: CASSSDTNTEAFF. Based on the CDR3 plus reference TRBV7-6 and TRBJ1-1, the full variable domain is GAGVSQSPRYKVTKRGQDVALRCDPISGHVSLYWYRQALGQGPEFLTYFNYEAQQDKSGLPNDRFSAERPEGSISTLTIQRTEQRDSAMYRCASSSDTNTEAFFGQGTRLTVV.